The 5 T cell receptor beta chains listed next were all sequenced from one sample in a study of identical twins. TCRdb re-derived calls from the 5' RACE reads in MiXCR, one entry per CDR3 protein. The sample shows just under 550,000 distinct CDR3 sequences, roughly 15% of them seen only once. These data are also associated with another study on yellow fever vaccine responses in identical twins.

Sequenced material: CD4+ T cells sorted from blood. All receptors derive from a woman younger than 30 in good health.

This clonotype was detected a few times. V usage is TRBV5-6 and J usage is TRBJ2-3; the match to TRBD2 covers 12 bases. CDR3 length equals 17 residues. Germline CDR1 reads SGHDT; CDR2 reads YYEEEE. V was clipped by 6 bases and J by 1 base; unmatched bases: 9. The CDR3 nucleotides read TGTGCCAGCATCCCCCCTCGACTAGCGGGGGGCACAGATACGCAGTATTTT. Its translation: CASIPPRLAGGTDTQYF.

The chain employs TRBV20-1 and TRBJ1-2; no reliable D call. Germline V lookup: CDR1 DFQATT, CDR2 SNEGSKA (reference sequence). The V end was cut by 0 bases, the J end by 6 bases, with 8 bases between. The CDR3 loop spans 12 amino acids. This CDR3 reads CSARDFPHGYTF. For the CDR3, the DNA is TGCAGTGCTAGAGATTTCCCCCATGGCTACACCTTC.

This clonotype was counted a few times. The rearrangement uses TRBV5-6 and TRBJ2-6; the D is unclear. The CDR3 runs to 16 residues. From germline, CDR1 is SGHDT and CDR2 YYEEEE. The V end was cut by 0 bases, the J end by 0 bases, with 7 bases between. The CDR3 DNA reads TGTGCCAGCAGCTTGGGCCCGAACTCTGGGGCCAACGTCCTGACTTTC. Amino acids: CASSLGPNSGANVLTF.

This clonotype was counted only a few times. This chain joins TRBV7-9 and TRBJ2-7; TRBD1 matches at 7 bases. Germline-derived CDR1 and CDR2 are SEHNR and FQNEAQ (reference sequence). With 0 bases clipped from V and 5 bases from J, the junction kept 13 bases outside the gene matches. The CDR3 contains 17 residues. Here the CDR3 reads CASSLAYGSRGLDEQYV. For the CDR3, the DNA is TGTGCCAGCAGCTTAGCGTATGGGTCGAGGGGGCTTGACGAGCAGTACGTC.

V gene TRBV11-2 combines with J gene TRBJ1-3, with D hard to call. Germline V CDR1 and CDR2: SGHAT, FQNNGV. The CDR3 is 14 amino acids. Trimming left V 5 bases short and J 4 bases short, with 12 bases between. The CDR3 DNA follows: TGTGCCAGCAGCCTGAGGACGGGAGGAAACACCATATATTTT. Protein sequence: CASSLRTGGNTIYF.